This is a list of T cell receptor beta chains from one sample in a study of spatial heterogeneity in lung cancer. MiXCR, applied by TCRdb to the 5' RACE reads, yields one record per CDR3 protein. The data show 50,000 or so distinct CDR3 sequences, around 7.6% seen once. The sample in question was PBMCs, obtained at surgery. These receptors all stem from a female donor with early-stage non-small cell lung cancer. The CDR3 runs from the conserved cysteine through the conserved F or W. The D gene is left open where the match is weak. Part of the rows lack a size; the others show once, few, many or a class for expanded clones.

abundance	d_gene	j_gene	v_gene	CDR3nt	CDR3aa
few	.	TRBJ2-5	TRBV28	TGTGCCAGCAGTTTATACCAGACCAAAGAGACCCAGTACTTC	CASSLYQTKETQYF
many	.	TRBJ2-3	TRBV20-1	TGCAGTGCTAGAACGAGCGGCGCAGATACGCAGTATTTT	CSARTSGADTQYF
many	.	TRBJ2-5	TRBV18	TGTGCCAGCTCACCCGAAGAGACCCAGTACTTC	CASSPEETQYF
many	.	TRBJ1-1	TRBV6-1	TGTGCCAGCAGTGAAAGGGGCAGCTGGACTGAAGCTTTCTTT	CASSERGSWTEAFF
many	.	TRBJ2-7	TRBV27	TGTGCCAGCAGCACACACAGGAGCTCCTACGAGCAGTACTTC	CASSTHRSSYEQYF
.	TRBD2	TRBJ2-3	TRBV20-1	TGCAGTGCCGGGCAGCGGGGGGGGGCAGATACGCAGTATTTT	CSAGQRGGADTQYF
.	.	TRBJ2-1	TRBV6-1	TGTGCCAGCAGTGCACGGACGGGATTCGATGAGCAGTTCTTC	CASSARTGFDEQFF
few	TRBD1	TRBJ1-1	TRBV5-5	TGTGCCAGCAGCTTATCGTACAGGGGGCTTGGTGAAGCTTTCTTT	CASSLSYRGLGEAFF
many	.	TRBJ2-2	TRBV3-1	TGTGCCAGCAGCCAAGATGGAGTGGGAACCGGGGAGCTGTTTTTT	CASSQDGVGTGELFF
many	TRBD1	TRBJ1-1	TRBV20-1	TGCAGTGCTGACACGGGACAGACGACGAACACTGAAGCTTTCTTT	CSADTGQTTNTEAFF
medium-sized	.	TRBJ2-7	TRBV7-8	TGTGCCAGCAGCTTAAGACAGGGTCGGGGGTACGAGCAGTACTTC	CASSLRQGRGYEQYF
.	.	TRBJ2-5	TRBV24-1	TGTGCCACCAGTGATTTGCAAGAGACCCAGTACTTC	CATSDLQETQYF
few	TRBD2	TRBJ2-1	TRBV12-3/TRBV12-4	TGTGCCAGCAGCGGGACTAGCGGTAGCAATGAGCAGTTCTTC	CASSGTSGSNEQFF
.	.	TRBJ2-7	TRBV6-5	TGTGCCAGCAGTTACGAGGTTCCAGGCTCTTCCTACGAGCAGTACTTC	CASSYEVPGSSYEQYF
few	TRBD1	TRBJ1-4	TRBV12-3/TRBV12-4	TGTGCCAGCAGACCCGGGACAGGGGTTGAAAAACTGTTTTTT	CASRPGTGVEKLFF
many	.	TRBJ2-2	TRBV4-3	TGCGCCAGCAGCCTGGGGCCGAACACCGGGGAGCTGTTTTTT	CASSLGPNTGELFF
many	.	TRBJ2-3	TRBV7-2	TGTGCCAGCAGCTTTGACGGGGAGTATACAGATACGCAGTATTTT	CASSFDGEYTDTQYF
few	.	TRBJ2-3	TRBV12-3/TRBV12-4	TGTGCCAGCATAGGGCTAAGGGCTGCAGATACGCAGTATTTT	CASIGLRAADTQYF
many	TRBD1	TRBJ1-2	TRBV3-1	TGTGCCAGCAGCCGGATGGACAGGCCATACTATGGCTACACCTTC	CASSRMDRPYYGYTF
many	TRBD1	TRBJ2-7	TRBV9	TGTGCCAGCAGCGTAGGATCGGGACAGGGTCTTTCTAGCTCCTACGAGCAGTACTTC	CASSVGSGQGLSSSYEQYF
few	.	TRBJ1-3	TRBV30	TGTGCCTGGAGTGTAGGAGGGAATGGAAACACCATATATTTT	CAWSVGGNGNTIYF
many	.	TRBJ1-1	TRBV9	TGTGCCAGCAAAACCTTGGACAGCGGGAACACTGAAGCTTTCTTT	CASKTLDSGNTEAFF
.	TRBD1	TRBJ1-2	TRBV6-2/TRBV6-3	TGTGCCAGCAGCCTGGACAGGGGGCGGGGGCCTAGGGCGGGCTACACCTTC	CASSLDRGRGPRAGYTF
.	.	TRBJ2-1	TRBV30	TGTGCCTGGAGTCAGGGAAGTTTCAATGAGCAGTTCTTC	CAWSQGSFNEQFF
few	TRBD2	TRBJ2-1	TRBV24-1	TGTGCCACCAGTGAAACTAGCGGGGGTCCCCGCAATGAGCAGTTCTTC	CATSETSGGPRNEQFF
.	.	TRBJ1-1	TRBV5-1	TGCGCCAGCAGTTGGACATCGAACACTGAAGCTTTCTTT	CASSWTSNTEAFF